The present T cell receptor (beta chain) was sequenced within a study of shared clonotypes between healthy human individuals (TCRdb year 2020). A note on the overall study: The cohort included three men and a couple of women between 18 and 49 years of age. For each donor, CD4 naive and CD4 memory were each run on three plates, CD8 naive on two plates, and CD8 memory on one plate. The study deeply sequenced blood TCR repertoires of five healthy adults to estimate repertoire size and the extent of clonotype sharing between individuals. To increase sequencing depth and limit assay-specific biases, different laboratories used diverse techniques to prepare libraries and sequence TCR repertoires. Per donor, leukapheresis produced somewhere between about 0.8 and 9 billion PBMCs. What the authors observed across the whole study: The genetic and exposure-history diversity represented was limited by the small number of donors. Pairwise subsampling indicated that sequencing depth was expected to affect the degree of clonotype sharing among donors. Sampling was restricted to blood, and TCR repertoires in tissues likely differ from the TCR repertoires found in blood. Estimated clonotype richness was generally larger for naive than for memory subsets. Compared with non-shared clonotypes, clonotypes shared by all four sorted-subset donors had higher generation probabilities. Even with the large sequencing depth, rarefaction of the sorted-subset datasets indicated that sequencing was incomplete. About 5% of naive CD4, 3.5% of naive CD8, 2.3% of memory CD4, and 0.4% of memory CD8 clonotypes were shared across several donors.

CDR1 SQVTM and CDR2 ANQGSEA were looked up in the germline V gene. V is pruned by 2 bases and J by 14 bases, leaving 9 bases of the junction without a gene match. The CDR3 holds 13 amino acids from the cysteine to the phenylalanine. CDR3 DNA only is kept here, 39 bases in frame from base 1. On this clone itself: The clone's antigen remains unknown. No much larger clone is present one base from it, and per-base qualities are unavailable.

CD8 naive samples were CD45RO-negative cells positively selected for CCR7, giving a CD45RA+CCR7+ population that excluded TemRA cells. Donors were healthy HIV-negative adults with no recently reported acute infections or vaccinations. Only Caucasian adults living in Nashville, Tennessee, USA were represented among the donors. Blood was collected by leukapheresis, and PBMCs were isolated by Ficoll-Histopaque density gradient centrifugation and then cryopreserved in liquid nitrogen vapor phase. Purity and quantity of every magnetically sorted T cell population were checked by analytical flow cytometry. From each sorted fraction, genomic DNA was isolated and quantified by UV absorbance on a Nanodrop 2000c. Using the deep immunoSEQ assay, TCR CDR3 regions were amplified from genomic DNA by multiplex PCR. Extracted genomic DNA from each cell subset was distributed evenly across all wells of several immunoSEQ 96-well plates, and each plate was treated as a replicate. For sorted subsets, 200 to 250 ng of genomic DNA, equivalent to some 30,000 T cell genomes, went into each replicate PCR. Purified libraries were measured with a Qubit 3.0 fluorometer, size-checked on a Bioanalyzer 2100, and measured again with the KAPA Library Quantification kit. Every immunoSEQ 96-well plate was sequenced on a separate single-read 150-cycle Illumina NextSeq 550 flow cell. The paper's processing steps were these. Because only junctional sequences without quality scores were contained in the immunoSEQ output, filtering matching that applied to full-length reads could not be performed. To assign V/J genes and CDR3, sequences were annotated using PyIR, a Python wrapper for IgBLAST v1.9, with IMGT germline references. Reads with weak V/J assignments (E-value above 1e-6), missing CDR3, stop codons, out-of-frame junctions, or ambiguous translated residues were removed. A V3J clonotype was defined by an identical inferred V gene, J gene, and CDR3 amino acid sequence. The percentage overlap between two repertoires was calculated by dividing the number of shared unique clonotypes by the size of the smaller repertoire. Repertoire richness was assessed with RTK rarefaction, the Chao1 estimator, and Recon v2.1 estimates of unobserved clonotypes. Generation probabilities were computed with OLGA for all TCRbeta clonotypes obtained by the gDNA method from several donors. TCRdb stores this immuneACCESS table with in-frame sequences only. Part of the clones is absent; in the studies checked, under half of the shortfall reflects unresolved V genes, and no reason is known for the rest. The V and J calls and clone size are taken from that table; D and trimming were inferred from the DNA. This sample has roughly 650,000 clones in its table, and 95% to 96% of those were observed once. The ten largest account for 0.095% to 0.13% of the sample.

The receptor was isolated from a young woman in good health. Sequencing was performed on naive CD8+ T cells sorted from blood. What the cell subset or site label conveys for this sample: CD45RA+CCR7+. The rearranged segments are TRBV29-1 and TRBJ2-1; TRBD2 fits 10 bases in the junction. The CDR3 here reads CSVETPAGGPKFF. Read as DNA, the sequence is TGCAGCGTTGAAACACCAGCGGGAGGGCCGAAGTTCTTC.